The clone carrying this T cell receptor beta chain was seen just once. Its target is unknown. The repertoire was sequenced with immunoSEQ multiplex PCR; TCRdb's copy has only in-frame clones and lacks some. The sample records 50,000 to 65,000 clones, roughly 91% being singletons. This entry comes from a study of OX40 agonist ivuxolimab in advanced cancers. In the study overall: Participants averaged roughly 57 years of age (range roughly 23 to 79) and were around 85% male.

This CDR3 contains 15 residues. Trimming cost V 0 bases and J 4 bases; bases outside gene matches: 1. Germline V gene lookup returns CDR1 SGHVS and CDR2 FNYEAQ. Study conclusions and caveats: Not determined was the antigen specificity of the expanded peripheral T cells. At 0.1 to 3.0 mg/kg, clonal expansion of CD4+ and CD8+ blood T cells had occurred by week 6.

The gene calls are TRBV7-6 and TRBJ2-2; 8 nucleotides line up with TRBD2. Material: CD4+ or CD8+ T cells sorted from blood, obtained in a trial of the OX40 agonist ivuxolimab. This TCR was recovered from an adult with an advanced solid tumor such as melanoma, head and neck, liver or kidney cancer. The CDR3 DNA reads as TGTGCCAGCAGCTTAGCCGGGGGGGCCACCGGGGAGCTGTTTTTT. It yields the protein CASSLAGGATGELFF.